The 10 T cell receptor beta chains below were found in one sample sequenced in a study of shared clonotypes between healthy human individuals. Sequenced by immunoSEQ multiplex PCR; TCRdb stores in-frame clones only, minus some. The table lists 1.5 million to 2.5 million clones, approximately 95% of them singletons, with more than 0.95% in the top ten. In the naive CD8 group, cells lacked CD45RO and were positively selected for CCR7, so terminally differentiated effector memory CD45RA+ cells were left out. The sample consisted of naive CD8+ T cells sorted from blood. All receptors come from a man aged 18 to 35 in good health.

The gene calls are TRBV9 and TRBJ2-7; D possibly corresponds to TRBD1 (6 bases). Trimming removed 0 bases from V and 4 bases from J, with 11 bases in between. This CDR3 has 14 residues. Germline CDR1 and CDR2: SGDLS and YYNGEE. The CDR3 bases are TGTGCCAGCAGCGTAGAAGGGGGAAGGTACGAGCAGTACTTC. Translating it yields CASSVEGGRYEQYF.

The chain combines TRBV7-9 with TRBJ1-1; D remains ambiguous. The CDR3 has 12 amino acids. The V end was cut by 5 bases, the J end by 4 bases, with 8 bases between. Germline loops: CDR1 SEHNR, CDR2 FQNEAQ (reference sequence). CDR3 protein: CASSPVLTEAFF. As DNA, the CDR3 is TGTGCCAGCAGCCCGGTTCTCACTGAAGCTTTCTTT. The entire variable domain, with the rest obtained from reference TRBV7-9 and TRBJ1-1, is as follows: DTGVSQNPRHKITKRGQNVTFRCDPISEHNRLYWYRQTLGQGPEFLTYFQNEAQLEKSRLLSDRFSAERPKGSFSTLEIQRTEQGDSAMYLCASSPVLTEAFFGQGTRLTVV.

The rearrangement joins TRBV5-5 to TRBJ2-7; D is unclear. V was pared by 2 bases and J by 6 bases, with 9 bases between. CDR1 is SGHKS, CDR2 YYEKEE, per germline (reference sequence). The CDR3 length is 12 residues. The CDR3 sequence is CASSFRLTEQYF. CDR3 sequence (DNA): TGTGCCAGCAGCTTTAGGCTGACCGAGCAGTACTTC.

The rearrangement joins TRBV7-9 to TRBJ1-1; TRBD1 is a possible D gene (6 bases). Deletions cut 1 base from V and 0 bases from J, with 12 bases between. This CDR3 has 16 amino acids. The V gene's germline CDR1 is SEHNR and CDR2 FQNEAQ (reference sequence). The CDR3 DNA reads as TGTGCCAGCAGCTTAGTGCCAGGGGCCCTGAACACTGAAGCTTTCTTT. It codes for CASSLVPGALNTEAFF.

Remarks on this clone: Other DNA sequences in this sample translate to the same CDR3. The rearrangement joins TRBV6-5 to TRBJ2-5; 9 bases are a match to TRBD2. Per germline, CDR1 MNHEY and CDR2 SVGAGI. The ends lost 0 bases at V and 5 bases at J; junction bases unmatched: 1. This CDR3 is built from 14 residues. The CDR3 here is CASSYSLAGETQYF. The DNA of the CDR3 is TGTGCCAGCAGTTACTCACTAGCGGGCGAGACCCAGTACTTC.

Turning to this clone: The identical CDR3 is also encoded by other nucleotide sequences in the sample. This sequence joins TRBV27 and TRBJ2-1, with 9 nucleotides matching TRBD2. V gave up 0 bases and J gave up 2 bases; unmatched junction bases: 2. The CDR3 extends over 16 amino acids. Germline loops: CDR1 MNHEY, CDR2 SMNVEV (reference sequence). CDR3 loop: CASSLSAGGPYNEQFF. In nucleotides, the CDR3 is TGTGCCAGCAGTTTATCGGCGGGGGGGCCCTACAATGAGCAGTTCTTC.

About this clone: This specimen includes other DNA sequences encoding the same CDR3. The chain has TRBV11-2 and TRBJ2-3; no definite D call. Germline V gene lookup returns CDR1 SGHAT and CDR2 FQNNGV. Trimming took off 1 base at V and 2 bases at J, with 10 bases between the two ends. The CDR3 runs to 15 residues. This chain's CDR3 is CASSLGGGDTDTQYF. In DNA, the CDR3 is TGTGCCAGCAGCTTAGGCGGTGGGGACACAGATACGCAGTATTTT.

The V gene is TRBV5-1, the J gene TRBJ2-3; 7 nucleotides agree with TRBD1. This CDR3 region has 19 residues. Losses at the gene ends were 7 bases for V and 0 bases for J; bases not matched to a gene: 20. Germline V gives CDR1 SGHRS, CDR2 YFSETQ. CDR3 protein: CASGQEVGGPEFSTDTQYF. CDR3 bases: TGCGCCAGCGGACAGGAGGTTGGGGGCCCGGAGTTTAGCACAGATACGCAGTATTTT.

This chain uses TRBV9 with TRBJ2-3; D not certain. V was pared by 5 bases and J by 1 base, with 20 bases between. This CDR3 is built from 17 residues. The germline V gene has CDR1 SGDLS and CDR2 YYNGEE. The CDR3 sequence is CASSTGQGPGGTDTQYF. Here the CDR3 DNA reads TGTGCCAGCAGTACGGGTCAAGGCCCCGGAGGCACAGATACGCAGTATTTT.

This sequence joins TRBV15 and TRBJ2-7, with D possibly TRBD1 on 5 matching bases. Germline V gene data show CDR1 as LNHNV and CDR2 as YYDKDF (reference sequence). Between the trimmed V and J ends, which lost 6 bases and 5 bases, there was a span of 17 bases. The CDR3 is 14 amino acids. The CDR3 DNA reads as TGTGCCACCAGTGAAGAGATGGGCAGGGACGAGCAGTACTTC. Protein sequence: CATSEEMGRDEQYF.